This TCR beta chain is drawn from a study of shared clonotypes between healthy human individuals (dated by TCRdb to about 2020). Turning to the overall study: The cohort comprised a couple of women and a few men aged 18 to 49 years. To estimate repertoire size and how much clonotype sharing occurs between individuals, the study deeply sequenced the blood TCR repertoires of roughly 5 healthy adults. To increase sequencing depth and limit assay-specific biases, TCR repertoire library preparation and sequencing were carried out by different laboratories using diverse techniques. Between about 0.94 and 10 billion PBMCs per donor were obtained by leukapheresis. The paper's findings and limits, for the study overall: Because the study included only a small number of donors, the genetic and exposure-history diversity represented was limited. Sampling was restricted to blood, and TCR repertoires in tissues likely differ from the TCR repertoires found in blood. Pairwise subsampling led to the expectation that sequencing depth would affect the degree of clonotype sharing among donors.

According to the germline V gene (reference sequence), CDR1 reads MNHEY and CDR2 reads SMNVEV. The CDR3 goes from the cysteine to the phenylalanine over 12 residues. Here the CDR3 DNA is all that survives: 36 bases in frame from base 1. V is cut back by 6 bases and J by 7 bases, with 4 bases in the junction unmatched. Donors were healthy HIV-negative adults with no recently reported acute infections or vaccinations. Every donor was a Caucasian adult residing in Nashville, Tennessee, USA. In the unsorted samples, approximately 82 million PBMCs were counted, and genomic DNA was extracted using the QIAamp DNA Blood Mini kit. After blood collection by leukapheresis, PBMCs were isolated using Ficoll-Histopaque density gradient centrifugation and then cryopreserved in the vapor phase of liquid nitrogen. Concerning this clone: Its antigen is currently not known. No base quality information exists; no much larger clone differs at one position.

Using the deep immunoSEQ assay, multiplex PCR amplified TCR CDR3 regions from genomic DNA. Genomic DNA extracted from each cell subset was distributed evenly over all wells of several immunoSEQ 96-well plates, and each plate served as one replicate. For unsorted PBMC, each replicate PCR was loaded with around 300 ng genomic DNA, equivalent to about 30,000 T cell genomes. Genomic DNA from unsorted PBMC was sequenced over ten immunoSEQ deep assay plates. Purified libraries were measured with a Qubit 3.0 fluorometer, size-checked on a Bioanalyzer 2100, and measured again with the KAPA Library Quantification kit. A separate single-read 150-cycle Illumina NextSeq 550 flow cell was used to sequence each immunoSEQ 96-well plate. As for how the authors treated the data: Because the immunoSEQ output included only junctional sequences and no quality scores, the filtering could not be the same as the filtering used for full-length reads. To assign V/J genes and CDR3, sequences were annotated against IMGT germline references using PyIR, a Python wrapper for IgBLAST v1.9. Reads were filtered out if the reads had weak V/J assignments (E-value above 1e-6), no CDR3, stop codons, out-of-frame junctions, or ambiguous translated residues. V3J clonotypes were defined as sequences sharing the same inferred V gene, J gene, and CDR3 amino acid sequence. Percentage overlap between repertoires was computed as shared unique clonotypes divided by the size of the smaller repertoire. Richness of each repertoire was evaluated using RTK rarefaction, the Chao1 estimator, and Recon v2.1 estimates of unobserved clonotypes. TCRdb limited this immuneACCESS table to in-frame rearrangements with V and J called. A share of clones is missing; checked studies link under half to unresolved V genes, and the rest is unexplained. The V and J calls and clone size were taken over from that table, and D and trimming were inferred from the DNA. The sample table contains nearly 500,000 clones; only one count was recorded for 60% to 85% of them. The leading ten clones occupy under 15% of the sample.

The sample taken for sequencing was PBMCs. The chain joins TRBV27 to TRBJ2-7; 9 bases in the middle match TRBD1. This TCR was sampled from a woman between 40 and 55 years old in good health. Some clones in this sample may be carry-over from other donors' samples. The nucleotide sequence reads TGTGCCAGCAGAACCGGGACAGGGGAGCAGTACTTC. Translated, it gives CASRTGTGEQYF.